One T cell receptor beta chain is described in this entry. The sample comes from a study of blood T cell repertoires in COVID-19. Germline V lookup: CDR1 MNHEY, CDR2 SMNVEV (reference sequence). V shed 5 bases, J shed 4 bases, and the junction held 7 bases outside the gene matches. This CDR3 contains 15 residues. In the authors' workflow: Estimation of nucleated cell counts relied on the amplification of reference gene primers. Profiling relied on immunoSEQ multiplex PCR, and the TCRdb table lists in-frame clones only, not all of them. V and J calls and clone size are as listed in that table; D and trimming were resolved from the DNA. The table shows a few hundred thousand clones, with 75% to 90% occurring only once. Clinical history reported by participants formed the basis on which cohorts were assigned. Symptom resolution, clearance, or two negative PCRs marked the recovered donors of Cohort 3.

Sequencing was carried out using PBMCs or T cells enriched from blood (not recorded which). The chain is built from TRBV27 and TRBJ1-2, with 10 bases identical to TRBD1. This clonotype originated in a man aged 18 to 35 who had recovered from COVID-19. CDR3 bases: TGTGCCAGCAGTACTCGACAGGGGGCCATCTATGGCTACACCTTC. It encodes CASSTRQGAIYGYTF.